This TCR beta chain stems from a study of blood T cell repertoires in COVID-19. Overall study: Sites in the United States, Italy and Spain provided acute and convalescent COVID-19 samples. The cDNA or gDNA used as material had been derived from T cells, B-cell-depleted T cells, or PBMCs.

V was cut by 2 bases and J by 11 bases, with 21 bases left in between. The CDR3 runs to 15 residues. The germline CDR1 and CDR2 sequences are LGHDT and YNNKEL (reference sequence). This clone was seen ten or more times. Per the study methods: Amplifying reference gene primers gave estimates of nucleated cell counts. Sequenced by immunoSEQ multiplex PCR; TCRdb stores in-frame clones only, minus some. V, J and clone size reflect that table, while D and trimming were determined from the DNA. Altogether about 120,000 clones are present, over 75% being singletons, with the ten largest covering around 30%. This chain links TRBV3-1 (or the pseudogene TRBV3-2) with TRBJ1-1, with D tentatively TRBD1 (5 bases). The clonotype comes from a man aged 65-85 years with active or convalescent COVID-19. Sequencing used peripheral blood. The CDR3 region has the DNA TGTGCCAGCAGCCAAAGTGAACAGGCGAGTCGTAGGGCTTTCTTT. Its protein is CASSQSEQASRRAFF.